This T cell receptor beta chain was found in a study of blood T cell repertoires in COVID-19. Across the whole study: The study drew acute and convalescent COVID-19 samples from the United States, Italy and Spain. T cells, B-cell-depleted T cells, or PBMCs provided the cDNA or gDNA that served as material.

In the authors' workflow: Amplified reference gene primers provided the basis for estimating nucleated cell counts. Clones were sequenced by immunoSEQ multiplex PCR, and TCRdb holds only the in-frame ones, with some missing. V and J calls and clone size are given by that table; D and trimming were obtained from the DNA. The top ten hold approximately 0.85% of the sample, which has around 250,000 clones, about 89% seen once. The clonotype comes from a middle-aged woman who had recovered from COVID-19. Sample: peripheral blood.

CDR3 region: CASSDTRGLQYF. CDR3 bases: TGTGCCAGCAGTGACACCAGGGGGCTACAGTACTTC. The J gene is TRBJ2-7, the V gene TRBV6-1; 8 bases agree with TRBD1. V lost 3 bases and J lost 10; bases outside the gene matches: 5. The CDR3 covers 12 residues. Germline CDR1 reads MNHNS; CDR2 reads SASEGT.